The rows below give T cell receptor beta chains drawn from one sample of a study of cytotoxic CD8 clonotypes in ibrutinib-treated CLL. Assay used: immunoSEQ multiplex PCR; TCRdb lists only in-frame clones, some missing. Of around 310,000 clones detected, just under 80% appear once; the ten largest clones hold under 8.5%. The material sequenced was PBMCs, taken before ibrutinib treatment. All receptors derive from a human donor with chronic lymphocytic leukemia. CDR3s include the opening cysteine and the closing phenylalanine or tryptophan. The D gene is left open where the match is weak. Expanded clones get a size class; other rows say once, few or many, or leave the size out.

size	D	V	J	DNA	CDR3
few	TRBD2	TRBV7-8	TRBJ2-7	TGTGCCAGCAGCTTAAAGCCAGCGGGAGGGCCCGAGCAGTACTTC	CASSLKPAGGPEQYF
.	TRBD1	TRBV7-2	TRBJ1-4	TGTGCCAGCAGCCAGGACAGGGGGGAAAAACTGTTTTTT	CASSQDRGEKLFF
.	TRBD2	TRBV10-2	TRBJ2-1	TGCGCCAGCAAAGAAGCGGGAGGGCCGTACAATGAGCAGTTCTTC	CASKEAGGPYNEQFF
.	TRBD2	TRBV18	TRBJ2-7	TGTGCCAGCTCACCACTGGCGACTAGCCGAAACTCCTACGAGCAGTACTTC	CASSPLATSRNSYEQYF
.	.	TRBV7-2	TRBJ2-2	TGTGCCAGCAGCTCCCCGGTGACAGGAAGAAACACCGGGGAGCTGTTTTTT	CASSSPVTGRNTGELFF
.	.	TRBV29-1	TRBJ2-1	TGCAGCGTCGAGGGGGGGCCAGGGGCGCGCTACAATGAGCAGTTCTTC	CSVEGGPGARYNEQFF
.	TRBD2	TRBV5-1	TRBJ2-2	TGCGCCAGCAGCCTTGGACTAGCGGGAGGCACCGGGGAGCTGTTTTTT	CASSLGLAGGTGELFF
.	.	TRBV7-8	TRBJ1-1	TGTGCCAGCAGCTTACGGCGGGGACGGGGCACTGAAGCTTTCTTT	CASSLRRGRGTEAFF
.	TRBD1	TRBV7-2	TRBJ1-2	TGTGCCAGCAGCACCTGGACAGGGGGCGCGAGGGGCTACACCTTC	CASSTWTGGARGYTF
.	TRBD1	TRBV19	TRBJ1-5	TGTGCCAGTAGTTACCGGGACAGGGCTTATCAGCCCCAGCATTTT	CASSYRDRAYQPQHF
few	TRBD2	TRBV18	TRBJ2-1	TGTGCCAGCTCACCAGGCCTAGCGGAATTTAGTGAGCAGTTCTTC	CASSPGLAEFSEQFF
.	TRBD2	TRBV9	TRBJ2-1	TGTGCCAGCAGCGTTTCGACTAGCGGGGCATACAATGAGCAGTTCTTC	CASSVSTSGAYNEQFF
few	TRBD1	TRBV2	TRBJ1-2	TGTGCCAGCAGAGAGGCAGGGGGCTTTGGCTACACCTTC	CASREAGGFGYTF
.	.	TRBV4-3	TRBJ2-7	TGCGCCAGCAGCCAAGACGGGCAGGGTACCTACGAGCAGTACTTC	CASSQDGQGTYEQYF
.	.	TRBV5-6	TRBJ2-7	TGTGCCAGCAGCACACTAGGCGGGACTTCCTACGAGCAGTACTTC	CASSTLGGTSYEQYF